The next 4 T cell receptor beta chains were all read from a single sample in a study of shared clonotypes between healthy human individuals. The data were produced by immunoSEQ multiplex PCR, yet TCRdb's version contains in-frame clones alone and is incomplete. Of about 340,000 clones listed, more than 60% are singletons. Sequencing was performed on memory CD4+ T cells sorted from blood. Subset described: CD45RA-negative fraction. The receptors shown here come from a man younger than 45 in good health.

The CDR3 DNA reads TGTGCCACCAGCAGGTCCAGGGGGGAGCAGCCCCAGCATTTT. Its protein is CATSRSRGEQPQHF. This chain connects TRBV15 to TRBJ1-5, with TRBD1 matching over 7 bases. Germline CDR1 LNHNV, CDR2 YYDKDF (reference sequence). This CDR3 comprises 14 residues. Trimming took 3 bases from V and 7 from J; bases not matched to a gene: 6. Together with reference TRBV15 and TRBJ1-5, the CDR3 gives the full variable domain: DAMVIQNPRYQVTQFGKPVTLSCSQTLNHNVMYWYQQKSSQAPKLLFHYYDKDFNNEADTPDNFQSRRPNTSFCFLDIRSPGLGDTAMYLCATSRSRGEQPQHFGDGTRLSIL.

In regard to this clone: Only one base separates this from a far larger clonotype, so it likely reflects a read error. V usage is TRBV6-1 and J usage is TRBJ2-2, with D hard to call. This CDR3 comprises 11 residues. CDR1 and CDR2 from the germline V gene are MNHNS and SASEGT. Trimming pared 5 bases from V and 2 bases from J, leaving 0 bases between. The CDR3: CASSNTGELFF. The CDR3 nucleotides read TGTGCCAGCAGTAACACCGGGGAGCTGTTTTTT.

The J gene is TRBJ2-7, the V gene TRBV15; D is unresolved. V was trimmed by 0 bases and J by 6 bases, leaving 9 bases between them. From germline, CDR1 is LNHNV and CDR2 YYDKDF (reference sequence). The CDR3 contains 13 residues. CDR3 sequence (DNA): TGTGCCACCAGCAGAGATCCTCTTTTCGAGCAGTACTTC. Translation: CATSRDPLFEQYF.

This chain uses TRBV18 with TRBJ2-6; a weak D match, TRBD2 (5 bases). Trimming shortened V by 0 bases and J by 0 bases, and 9 bases separated the two germline ends. This CDR3 has 17 residues. Germline V gene lookup returns CDR1 KGHSH and CDR2 LQKENI. CDR3 sequence: CASSPPFGGSGANVLTF. The CDR3 bases are TGTGCCAGCTCACCACCCTTTGGAGGCTCTGGGGCCAACGTCCTGACTTTC.